The clone carrying this T cell receptor (beta chain) was found many times. This entry is derived from a study of T cells in Graves' hyperthyroidism and ophthalmopathy. Amplification yielded TCR beta CDR3 regions, with RNA transcripts as the source. The HTBI primer set served for first-round RT-PCR of the TCR CDR3. From the multiplex PCR reads, TCRdb called clonotypes with MiXCR, one entry per CDR3 protein. The repertoire holds about 690,000 distinct CDR3 sequences, approximately 15% seen once, with around 16% in the top ten. The authors deemed Graves' hyperthyroidism stable absent ophthalmopathy progression within 18 months. These patients, aged 18 to 65, had recently diagnosed hyperthyroidism lasting under 2 months. Germline CDR1 reads MDHEN; CDR2 reads SYDVKM. The CDR3 is 15 residues long. The V and J ends lost 4 bases and 5 bases, in that order; junction bases with no gene match: 8.

The chain couples TRBV28 to TRBJ2-1; the match to TRBD2 covers 7 bases. The sample comprised blood. The source of this sequence is a man aged 50 to 60 with Graves' hyperthyroidism. As DNA, the CDR3 is TGTGCCAGCAGTTATACTTCCGGGACTAACAATGAGCAGTTCTTC. Its protein is CASSYTSGTNNEQFF. Combining the CDR3 with reference TRBV28 and TRBJ2-1 gives the whole variable domain DVKVTQSSRYLVKRTGEKVFLECVQDMDHENMFWYRQDPGLGLRLIYFSYDVKMKEKGDIPEGYSVSREKKERFSLILESASTNQTSMYLCASSYTSGTNNEQFFGPGTRLTVL.